The 11 T cell receptor beta chains below were found in one sample sequenced in a study of blood T cells in healthy people across ages. The use of a sample-barcoded 5' primer and a J-beta primer mix characterized a second PCR of roughly 7 to 12 cycles. One entry per CDR3 protein, called by TCRdb with MiXCR from the 5' RACE reads. The sample holds fewer than 2,000,000 distinct CDR3 sequences, around 42% seen once. Sequences were obtained from blood. These receptors were collected from a human donor in good health.

In DNA form, the CDR3 reads TGCAGTGCTAAACAGCCTGGGGGCTACACCTTC. Protein: CSAKQPGGYTF. The chain combines TRBV20-1 with TRBJ1-2; D not certain. The CDR3 runs 11 residues. CDR1 is DFQATT and CDR2 is SNEGSKA in the germline V gene (reference sequence). V was clipped by 4 bases and J by 8 bases, with 11 bases between them.

With regard to this clonotype: The junction shows a germline mismatch at one end, possibly a read error. The chain combines TRBV27 with TRBJ2-4; 9 bases align to TRBD1. The assigned J gene may be wrong: the sequence end matches TRBJ2-7 better. CDR3 length: 14 amino acids. The germline V gene has CDR1 MNHEY and CDR2 SMNVEV (reference sequence). In nucleotides, the CDR3 is TGTGCCAGCAGAACCGGGACAGGGTCCTGCGAGCAGTACTTC. It codes for CASRTGTGSCEQYF.

The DNA of the CDR3 is TGCAGTGCTAGTCCAAGGGACAGGGGTGAAAAACTGTTTTTT. Translation: CSASPRDRGEKLFF. The chain is built from TRBV20-1 and TRBJ1-4, with TRBD1 matching over 10 bases. Trimming at V came to 3 bases and at J to 7 bases, leaving 5 bases not matched to a gene. This CDR3 comprises 14 residues. From germline, CDR1 is DFQATT and CDR2 SNEGSKA (reference sequence).

This clonotype has more than one count but fewer than ten. The V gene is TRBV20-1, the J gene TRBJ2-7, with TRBD2 identical over 8 bases. In germline, CDR1 is DFQATT, CDR2 SNEGSKA (reference sequence). The CDR3 extends over 15 amino acids. V was clipped by 0 bases and J by 4 bases; unmatched bases: 8. The CDR3 nucleotides read TGCAGTGCTAGAGACGGAACGGGGGGGCGGTACGAGCAGTACTTC. This sequence encodes CSARDGTGGRYEQYF.

The V gene is TRBV7-9, the J gene TRBJ1-5; 7 bases match TRBD1. Unmatched junction bases numbered 15, after V lost 5 bases and J lost 5 bases. The CDR3 length is 17 residues. Germline lookup yields CDR1 SEHNR and CDR2 FQNEAQ (reference sequence). CDR3 sequence reads: CASSPGRGGGRYQPQHF. CDR3 coding DNA: TGTGCCAGCAGCCCCGGACGAGGAGGGGGCCGCTATCAGCCCCAGCATTTT.

The rearrangement joins TRBV7-2 to TRBJ2-5; D is ambiguous. Looked up from germline, CDR1 is SGHTA and CDR2 is FQGNSA. V lost 10 bases and J lost 2, with 20 bases in between. This CDR3 is 15 amino acids long. CDR3 nucleotide sequence: TGTGCCAACCGGATAAATGCGGCTGTGCAAGAGACCCAGTACTTC. Its translation is CANRINAAVQETQYF.

This clonotype was seen only a few times. The chain couples TRBV7-9 to TRBJ1-2, with D tentatively TRBD1 (5 bases). The ends were cut back, 3 bases at V and 3 bases at J, with 14 bases in the middle. Germline V gene sequence: CDR1 SEHNR, CDR2 FQNEAQ (reference sequence). The CDR3 loop spans 15 amino acids. CDR3: CASSFPGTVHYGYTF. The CDR3 DNA reads TGTGCCAGCAGCTTTCCCGGGACCGTCCACTATGGCTACACCTTC. Full variable domain (rest looked up from reference TRBV7-9 and TRBJ1-2): DTGVSQNPRHKITKRGQNVTFRCDPISEHNRLYWYRQTLGQGPEFLTYFQNEAQLEKSRLLSDRFSAERPKGSFSTLEIQRTEQGDSAMYLCASSFPGTVHYGYTFGSGTRLTVV.

The gene calls are TRBV4-3 and TRBJ1-1; perhaps TRBD1 as D (5 bases). Trimming cost V 2 bases and J 6 bases, with 19 bases left between them. CDR3 length: 16 amino acids. Germline V gene data show CDR1 as LGHNA and CDR2 as YSLEER. CDR3 sequence: CASSQRLGGKVAEAFF. The CDR3 DNA sequence: TGCGCCAGCAGCCAAAGACTCGGGGGTAAGGTCGCTGAAGCTTTCTTT.

This clonotype has just a few counts. This chain joins TRBV14 and TRBJ2-3; the D is unclear. The CDR3 runs to 12 residues. Germline-derived CDR1 and CDR2 are SGHDN and FVKESK. V was trimmed by 8 bases and J by 1 base, leaving 7 bases between them. CDR3: CASGIGTDTQYF. CDR3 sequence (DNA): TGTGCCAGCGGGATTGGCACAGATACGCAGTATTTT. Full variable domain (remainder filled in from reference TRBV14 and TRBJ2-3): EAGVTQFPSHSVIEKGQTVTLRCDPISGHDNLYWYRRVMGKEIKFLLHFVKESKQDESGMPNNRFLAERTGGTYSTLKVQPAELEDSGVYFCASGIGTDTQYFGPGTRLTVL.

Only a few counts were recorded for this clonotype. CDR3 amino acids: CASSRADGETQYF. The CDR3 DNA reads TGTGCCAGCAGCCGTGCAGACGGAGAGACCCAGTACTTC. The chain carries TRBV11-2 and TRBJ2-5; D is undetermined. Germline-derived CDR1 and CDR2 are SGHAT and FQNNGV. There are 13 residues in the CDR3. V was clipped by 5 bases and J by 4 bases, with 11 bases between them.

The chain recombines TRBV30 with TRBJ2-1; possibly TRBD1 or TRBD2 for D (6 bases each). The CDR3 is made up of 15 amino acids. The V gene's germline CDR1 is GTSNPN and CDR2 SVGIG (reference sequence). Trimming removed 3 bases at V and 8 bases at J, with 20 bases between. The CDR3 loop reads CAWRAARGAGDEQFF. The CDR3 DNA reads as TGTGCCTGGAGAGCGGCAAGGGGGGCTGGGGATGAGCAGTTCTTC.